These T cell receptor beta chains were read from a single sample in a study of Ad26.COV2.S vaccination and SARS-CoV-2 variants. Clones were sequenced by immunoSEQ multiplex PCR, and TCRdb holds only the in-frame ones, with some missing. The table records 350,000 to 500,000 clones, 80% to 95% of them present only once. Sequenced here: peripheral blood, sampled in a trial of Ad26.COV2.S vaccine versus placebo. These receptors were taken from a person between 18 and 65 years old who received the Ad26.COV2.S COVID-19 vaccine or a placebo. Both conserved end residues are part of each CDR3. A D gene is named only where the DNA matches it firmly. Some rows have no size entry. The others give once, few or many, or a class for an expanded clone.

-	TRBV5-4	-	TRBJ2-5	CASSLPARETQYF	TGTGCCAGCAGCTTGCCCGCCAGGGAGACCCAGTACTTC
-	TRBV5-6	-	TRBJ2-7	CASSLEVGTYEQYF	TGTGCCAGCAGCTTGGAAGTGGGCACCTACGAGCAGTACTTC
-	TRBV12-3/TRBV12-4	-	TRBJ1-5	CASSSDSHQPQHF	TGTGCCAGCAGTTCTGACAGCCATCAGCCCCAGCATTTT
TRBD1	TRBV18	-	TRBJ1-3	CASSPYTGTVSSGNTIYF	TGTGCCAGCTCACCTTATACAGGGACAGTAAGCTCTGGAAACACCATATATTTT
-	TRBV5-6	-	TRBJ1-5	CASSLNTAPSPQHF	TGTGCCAGCAGCTTGAATACAGCCCCGTCGCCCCAGCATTTT
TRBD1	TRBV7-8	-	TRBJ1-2	CASSIRDRKGGGYGYTF	TGTGCCAGCAGCATCCGGGACAGGAAGGGGGGAGGCTATGGCTACACCTTC
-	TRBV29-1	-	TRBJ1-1	CSVYGMNTEAFF	TGCAGCGTTTACGGGATGAACACTGAAGCTTTCTTT
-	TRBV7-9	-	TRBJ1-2	CASSPEGANYGYTF	TGTGCCAGCAGCCCCGAGGGAGCTAACTATGGCTACACCTTC
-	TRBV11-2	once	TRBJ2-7	CASSMSGTSTYEQYF	TGTGCCAGCAGCATGTCCGGGACTTCTACATACGAGCAGTACTTC
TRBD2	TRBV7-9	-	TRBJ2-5	CASSLLLAGGEETQYF	TGTGCCAGCAGCTTATTACTAGCGGGAGGAGAAGAGACCCAGTACTTC
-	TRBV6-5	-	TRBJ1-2	CASSSSDLYGYTF	TGTGCCAGCAGTTCCTCAGACCTCTATGGCTACACCTTC
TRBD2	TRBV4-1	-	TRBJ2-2	CASSRTGLGSGELFF	TGCGCCAGCAGCCGGACGGGACTAGGATCCGGGGAGCTGTTTTTT
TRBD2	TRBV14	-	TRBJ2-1	CASSQVAGSYNEQFF	TGTGCCAGCAGCCAAGTAGCGGGCTCCTACAATGAGCAGTTCTTC
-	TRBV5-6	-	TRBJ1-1	CASSYLSTQGRDEAFF	TGTGCCAGCAGCTACCTCAGCACCCAGGGCAGGGATGAAGCTTTCTTT
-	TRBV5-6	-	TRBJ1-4	CASSFRASGEKLFF	TGTGCCAGCAGCTTCCGGGCGAGTGGTGAAAAACTGTTTTTT
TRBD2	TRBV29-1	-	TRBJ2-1	CSVDRTSGVNEQFF	TGCAGCGTTGATAGGACTAGCGGGGTCAATGAGCAGTTCTTC
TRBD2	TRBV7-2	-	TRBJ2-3	CASSLGQLAGVDTQYF	TGTGCCAGCAGCTTAGGCCAGCTAGCGGGGGTGGATACGCAGTATTTT
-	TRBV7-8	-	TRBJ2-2	CASSLAGQLGTGELFF	TGTGCCAGCAGCTTAGCTGGTCAGTTAGGGACCGGGGAGCTGTTTTTT
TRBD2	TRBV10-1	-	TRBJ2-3	CASKAGDSADTQYF	TGCGCCAGCAAAGCGGGAGACAGCGCAGATACGCAGTATTTT
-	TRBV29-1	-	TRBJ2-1	CSVVWGHPNNEQFF	TGCAGCGTTGTTTGGGGGCATCCTAACAATGAGCAGTTCTTC
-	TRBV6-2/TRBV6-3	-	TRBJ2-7	CASSYGVGVWYEQYF	TGTGCCAGCAGTTACGGGGTGGGAGTTTGGTACGAGCAGTACTTC
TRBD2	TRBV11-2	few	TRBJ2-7	CASSLASSGSPEQYF	TGTGCCAGCAGCTTAGCTTCTAGCGGGTCGCCCGAGCAGTACTTC
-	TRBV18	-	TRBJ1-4	CASSPDDEKLFF	TGTGCCAGCTCCCCCGACGACGAAAAACTGTTTTTT
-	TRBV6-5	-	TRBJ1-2	CASSYYSKNPRGYTF	TGTGCCAGCAGTTACTATTCAAAAAACCCGAGAGGCTACACCTTC
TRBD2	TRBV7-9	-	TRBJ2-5	CASSPLAGDQETQYF	TGTGCCAGCAGCCCACTAGCGGGGGATCAAGAGACCCAGTACTTC